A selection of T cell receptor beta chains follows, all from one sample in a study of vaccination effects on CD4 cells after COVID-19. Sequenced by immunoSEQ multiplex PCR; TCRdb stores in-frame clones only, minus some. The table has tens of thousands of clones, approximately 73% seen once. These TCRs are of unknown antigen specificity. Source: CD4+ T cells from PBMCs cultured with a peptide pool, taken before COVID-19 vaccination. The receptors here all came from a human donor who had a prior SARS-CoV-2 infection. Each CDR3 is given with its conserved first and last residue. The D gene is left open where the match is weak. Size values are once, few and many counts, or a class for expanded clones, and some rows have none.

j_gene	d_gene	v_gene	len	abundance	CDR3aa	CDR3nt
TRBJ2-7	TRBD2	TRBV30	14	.	CAWSVGGFFYEQYF	TGTGCCTGGAGTGTGGGGGGGTTCTTTTACGAGCAGTACTTC
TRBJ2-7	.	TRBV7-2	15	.	CASSFLALEVYEQYF	TGTGCCAGCAGCTTCCTAGCGCTGGAAGTCTACGAGCAGTACTTC
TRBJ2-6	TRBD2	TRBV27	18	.	CASSLLGTSGSGANVLTF	TGTGCCAGCAGTTTATTAGGGACTAGCGGTTCCGGGGCCAACGTCCTGACTTTC
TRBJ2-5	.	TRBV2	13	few	CASSNKGGETQYF	TGTGCCAGCAGCAACAAGGGGGGGGAGACCCAGTACTTC
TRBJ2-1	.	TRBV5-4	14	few	CASIGGPSYNEQFF	TGTGCCAGCATCGGGGGCCCCTCCTACAATGAGCAGTTCTTC
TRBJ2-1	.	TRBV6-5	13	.	CASRFGGNNEQFF	TGTGCCAGCAGATTTGGGGGGAACAATGAGCAGTTCTTC
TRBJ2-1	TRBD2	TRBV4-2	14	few	CASSQGTSLLEQFF	TGTGCCAGCAGCCAAGGGACTAGCCTTCTTGAGCAGTTCTTC
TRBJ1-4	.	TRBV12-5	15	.	CASGLASWGDEKLFF	TGTGCTAGTGGTTTGGCAAGTTGGGGGGATGAAAAACTGTTTTTT
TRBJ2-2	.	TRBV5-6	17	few	CASSLGSGTTNTGELFF	TGTGCCAGCAGCTTGGGTTCGGGGACGACGAACACCGGGGAGCTGTTTTTT
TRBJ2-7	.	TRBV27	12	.	CASWATPYEQYF	TGTGCCAGCTGGGCTACTCCCTACGAGCAGTACTTC
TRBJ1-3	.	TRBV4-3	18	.	CASSQDWWRAFSGNTIYF	TGCGCCAGCAGCCAAGATTGGTGGAGAGCCTTCTCTGGAAACACCATATATTTT
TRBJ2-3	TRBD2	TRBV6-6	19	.	CASSQQTSGRVNAPDTQYF	TGTGCCAGCAGTCAACAGACTAGCGGGAGGGTTAATGCGCCGGATACGCAGTATTTT
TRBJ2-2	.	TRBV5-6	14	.	CASSLGGPTGELFF	TGTGCCAGCAGCTTGGGCGGGCCTACCGGGGAGCTGTTTTTT
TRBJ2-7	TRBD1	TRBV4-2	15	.	CASSRGQVNSYEQYF	TGTGCCAGCAGCCGCGGACAGGTCAATTCCTACGAGCAGTACTTC
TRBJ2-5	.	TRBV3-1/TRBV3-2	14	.	CASSLIEVQETQYF	TGTGCCAGCAGCCTTATTGAGGTTCAAGAGACCCAGTACTTC
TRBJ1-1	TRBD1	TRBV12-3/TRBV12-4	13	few	CASRQTGGTEAFF	TGTGCCAGCAGGCAGACAGGGGGCACTGAAGCTTTCTTT
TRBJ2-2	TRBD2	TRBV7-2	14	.	CASSKRGGTGELFF	TGTGCCAGCAGCAAGCGGGGGGGCACCGGGGAGCTGTTTTTT
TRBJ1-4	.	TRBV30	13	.	CAWSGGRGEKLFF	TGTGCCTGGAGCGGTGGGCGCGGGGAAAAACTGTTTTTT
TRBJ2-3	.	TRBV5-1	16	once	CASSSPAGSSTDTQYF	TGCGCCAGCAGCTCACCTGCCGGGTCTAGCACAGATACGCAGTATTTT
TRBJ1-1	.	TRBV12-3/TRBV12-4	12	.	CASSFHGREAFF	TGTGCCAGCAGTTTCCACGGCCGTGAAGCTTTCTTT
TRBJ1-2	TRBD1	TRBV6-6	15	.	CASRRDSPSGYGYTF	TGTGCCAGCAGACGGGACAGCCCTTCTGGCTATGGCTACACCTTC
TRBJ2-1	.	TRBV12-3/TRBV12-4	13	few	CASSQQSGVEQFF	TGTGCCAGCAGTCAACAAAGCGGAGTTGAGCAGTTCTTC
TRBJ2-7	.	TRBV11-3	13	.	CASMQGNSYEQYF	TGTGCCAGCATGCAGGGGAATTCCTACGAGCAGTACTTC
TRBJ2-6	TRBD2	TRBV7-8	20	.	CASSGRLGLAGDSGANVLTF	TGTGCCAGCAGCGGACGACTGGGACTAGCGGGAGACTCTGGGGCCAACGTCCTGACTTTC
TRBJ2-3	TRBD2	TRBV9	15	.	CASSLGLAGGDTQYF	TGTGCCAGCAGCCTAGGCCTAGCGGGAGGAGACACGCAGTATTTT
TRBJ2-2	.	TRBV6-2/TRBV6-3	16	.	CASSYSRRGPTGELFF	TGTGCCAGCAGTTACTCGAGGCGGGGTCCCACCGGGGAGCTGTTTTTT
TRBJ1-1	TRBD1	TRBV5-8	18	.	CASSRETGGARTDTEAFF	TGTGCCAGCAGCCGCGAAACAGGGGGCGCTCGGACGGACACTGAAGCTTTCTTT
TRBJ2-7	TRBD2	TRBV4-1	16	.	CASSLLPQRGSYEQYF	TGCGCCAGCAGCCTTCTCCCCCAGCGGGGCTCCTACGAGCAGTACTTC
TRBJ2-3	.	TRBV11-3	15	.	CASGRTEQHTDTQYF	TGTGCCAGCGGTCGGACTGAGCAACACACAGATACGCAGTATTTT
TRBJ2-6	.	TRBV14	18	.	CASSQDLGRAFGANVLTF	TGTGCCAGCAGCCAAGATTTAGGAAGGGCTTTTGGGGCCAACGTCCTGACTTTC
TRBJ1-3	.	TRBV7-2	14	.	CASSLDRQSSDIYF	TGTGCCAGCAGCTTAGACAGACAGTCCTCCGACATATATTTT
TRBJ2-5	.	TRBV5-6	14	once	CASSLTHSGETQYF	TGTGCCAGCAGCTTGACTCATTCTGGGGAGACCCAGTACTTC
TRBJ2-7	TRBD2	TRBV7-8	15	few	CASSRIAGGIYEQYF	TGTGCCAGCAGCAGAATAGCGGGAGGTATCTACGAGCAGTACTTC
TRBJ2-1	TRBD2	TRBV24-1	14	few	CATVSSGSNNEQFF	TGTGCCACCGTTTCTAGCGGGAGTAACAATGAGCAGTTCTTC
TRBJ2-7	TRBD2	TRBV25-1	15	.	CASSATSGRSYEQYF	TGTGCCAGCAGTGCGACTAGCGGGAGGTCCTACGAGCAGTACTTC
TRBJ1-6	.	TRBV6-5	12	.	CASSYRDSPLHF	TGTGCCAGCAGTTACCGGGATTCACCCCTCCACTTT
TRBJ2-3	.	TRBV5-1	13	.	CASSPVPTDTQYF	TGCGCCAGCAGTCCCGTTCCCACAGATACGCAGTATTTT
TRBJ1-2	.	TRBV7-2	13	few	CASSLMLVHGYTF	TGTGCCAGCAGCTTAATGCTAGTGCATGGCTACACCTTC
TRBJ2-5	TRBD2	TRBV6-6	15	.	CASTRAGAPRETQYF	TGTGCCAGCACGAGAGCGGGGGCCCCCAGAGAGACCCAGTACTTC
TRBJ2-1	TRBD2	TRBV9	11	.	CASGRDYQQFF	TGTGCCAGCGGGAGGGACTATCAGCAGTTCTTC
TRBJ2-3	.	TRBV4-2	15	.	CASSQRGAPTDTQYF	TGTGCCAGCAGCCAACGGGGGGCGCCCACAGATACGCAGTATTTT
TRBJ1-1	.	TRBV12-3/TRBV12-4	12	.	CASSLGGPVAFF	TGTGCCAGCAGTTTGGGCGGACCGGTAGCTTTCTTT
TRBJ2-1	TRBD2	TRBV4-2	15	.	CASSLDNGGGREQFF	TGTGCCAGCAGCCTGGATAACGGGGGGGGTAGGGAGCAGTTCTTC
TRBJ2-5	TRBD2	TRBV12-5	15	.	CASGSYTPGGETQYF	TGTGCTAGTGGTTCTTACACCCCCGGGGGGGAGACCCAGTACTTC
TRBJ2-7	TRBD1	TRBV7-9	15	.	CASSNNRGPSREQYF	TGTGCCAGCAGCAACAACAGGGGGCCCAGCCGCGAGCAGTACTTC
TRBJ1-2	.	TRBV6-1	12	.	CASSEWGDGYTF	TGTGCCAGCAGTGAATGGGGGGATGGCTACACCTTC
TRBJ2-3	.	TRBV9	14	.	CASSVDVNTDTQYF	TGTGCCAGCAGCGTAGACGTCAACACAGATACGCAGTATTTT